This T cell receptor beta chain originates from a study of glioma-infiltrating T cells. TCR alpha and beta CDR3 regions were amplified from RNA using iRepertoire nested multiplex PCR. One-step reverse transcription and amplification started from approximately 100-400 ng of tissue mRNA or PBMC total RNA. TCRdb ran MiXCR on the multiplex PCR reads and lists one entry per CDR3 protein. The sample shows about 190,000 distinct CDR3 sequences, about 31% of them seen only once. As to this clonotype: Its specificity is unknown. A much larger clonotype is one base distant, so this may be a read error.

Whole-study findings and limits: Non-neoplastic patients had below-expected tissue-blood divergence, while all gliomas exceeded expectation. CDR3 overlap between tissue and blood was very small.

The CDR3 is 15 residues long. The germline CDR1 and CDR2 sequences are MNHEY and SVGEGT. V was pared by 5 bases and J by 0 bases, with 12 bases between. The sample consisted of glioma tissue, nonneoplastic brain tissue, or PBMCs (not recorded which). The sequence was obtained from a human donor with low-grade glioma or glioblastoma, undergoing nonglioma brain surgery, or in good health (not recorded which). The chain uses TRBV6-2 or TRBV6-3 and TRBJ2-3, with D tentatively TRBD1 or TRBD2 (5 bases each). The CDR3 is CASSPGTNSTDTQYF. Here the CDR3 DNA reads TGTGCCAGCAGTCCCGGGACGAACAGCACAGATACGCAGTATTTT.